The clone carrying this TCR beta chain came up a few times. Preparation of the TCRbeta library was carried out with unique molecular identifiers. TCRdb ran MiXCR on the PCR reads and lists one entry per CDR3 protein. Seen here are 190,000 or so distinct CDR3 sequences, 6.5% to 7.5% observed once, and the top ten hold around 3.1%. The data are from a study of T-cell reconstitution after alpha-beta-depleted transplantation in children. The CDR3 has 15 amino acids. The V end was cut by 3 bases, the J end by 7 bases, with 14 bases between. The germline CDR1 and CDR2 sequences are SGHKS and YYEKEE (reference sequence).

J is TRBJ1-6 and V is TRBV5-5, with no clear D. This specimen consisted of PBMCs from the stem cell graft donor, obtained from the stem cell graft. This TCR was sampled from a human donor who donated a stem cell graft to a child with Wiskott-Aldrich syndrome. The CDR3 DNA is TGTGCCAGCAGCTCCGCCGGGGAAAGGAATTCACCCCTCCACTTT. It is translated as CASSSAGERNSPLHF.